The clone carrying this T cell receptor beta chain was detected a few times. Its antigen remains unidentified. The sample comes from a study of beta chain features in type 1 diabetes. At the level of the study: Age, gender, cell numbers and subset yield matched between patients and controls.

As every portion of the isolated RNA was reverse transcribed, the sequencing read expressed TCRB transcripts. The protocol was immunoSEQ multiplex PCR, while the TCRdb copy is restricted to in-frame clones and leaves out a portion. The sample lists about 900,000 clones; about a sixth were seen once. Stem cell-like memory, regulatory, central memory and naive CD4+ cells were sorted via CD45RO/CCR7/CD25/CD127/CD95/CD27. Study conclusions and caveats: A moderate, significant TCRB CDR3 shortening appeared in type 1 diabetes across four CD4+ subsets. Healthy donors had naive, central memory and Treg TCRB repertoires that appeared less similar than those seen among patients.

This clonotype originated in a woman aged 18 to 35 in good health. The specimen sequenced was naive CD4+ T cells from blood.

The CDR3 is CASTKPGGGETQYF. In DNA, the CDR3 is TGTGCCAGCACCAAACCTGGGGGCGGGGAGACCCAGTACTTC. This sequence joins TRBV7-2 and TRBJ2-5; tentative D call: TRBD1 (6 bases). CDR3 size: 14 residues. Germline V gene data show CDR1 as SGHTA and CDR2 as FQGNSA. V dropped 7 bases and J dropped 5 bases, with 17 bases sitting between them.